A selection of T cell receptor beta chains follows, all from one sample in a study of cytomegalovirus exposure and HLA in healthy donors. The data were produced by immunoSEQ multiplex PCR, yet TCRdb's version contains in-frame clones alone and is incomplete. The sample holds 130,000 to 150,000 clones, around 80% seen once. Sequencing was done on a sample of PBMCs. Source of these receptors: a woman aged 55-69 years in good health and CMV-seropositive. Both conserved end residues are part of each CDR3. The D gene is left open where the match is weak. Clone size appears in some rows only: once, few, many, or a class for an expanded clone.

TGTGCCAGCAGCTTCCCTACGGGACAGGGAATCCACGAGCAGTACTTC,CASSFPTGQGIHEQYF,TRBJ2-7,TRBD1,-,TRBV5-6
TGCGCCAGCAGCCAAGATTATGCGGGTAGATACAATGAGCAGTTCTTC,CASSQDYAGRYNEQFF,TRBJ2-1,-,-,TRBV4-3
TGTGCCACCAAACAGGGGACGTTGAATACTGAAGCTTTCTTT,CATKQGTLNTEAFF,TRBJ1-1,TRBD1,-,TRBV6-1
TGCGCCAGCAGCCAAGGGCAACGCCCTGACTATGGCTACACCTTC,CASSQGQRPDYGYTF,TRBJ1-2,-,-,TRBV4-1
TGTGCCAGCAGCTCGCTAGCGGCAAACTCCTACGAGCAGTACTTC,CASSSLAANSYEQYF,TRBJ2-7,TRBD2,-,TRBV27
TGCGCCAGCAAAAAAGAAGGGTCACTAGCGGGAGAGAACATTCAGTACTTC,CASKKEGSLAGENIQYF,TRBJ2-4,TRBD2,-,TRBV4-1
TGTGCCAGCAGTAAGACAGGGTTTGACAATCAGCCCCAGCATTTT,CASSKTGFDNQPQHF,TRBJ1-5,TRBD1,-,TRBV2
TGCAGCGCCGCTTGGAGCTACGAGCAGTACTTC,CSAAWSYEQYF,TRBJ2-7,-,-,TRBV29-1
TGTGCAAGTCGCTTAGCGTCGCGGTACTACAATGAGCAGTTCTTC,CASRLASRYYNEQFF,TRBJ2-1,-,-,TRBV12-2
TGCAGCGTCCTGACTAGCGGGAGGGCCGATACGCAGTATTTT,CSVLTSGRADTQYF,TRBJ2-3,TRBD2,-,TRBV29-1
TGTGCCACCAGCGGGGGAGGTTTCCCGAACACCTTC,CATSGGGFPNTF,TRBJ1-2,-,-,TRBV15
TGTGCCAGCAGCTTAGACGGGTGGACCCAGTACTTC,CASSLDGWTQYF,TRBJ2-5,-,-,TRBV7-2
TGTGCCAGCAGTCGATCGGGGGAACGGAGGTCATTCTACGAGCAGTACTTC,CASSRSGERRSFYEQYF,TRBJ2-7,-,-,TRBV7-2
TGTGCCAGCACCCTGGCGTCTACCGGGGGAAAACTGTTTTTT,CASTLASTGGKLFF,TRBJ1-4,-,few,TRBV7-2
TGCAGCCAGCGGACAGGGGAAGAGACCCAGTACTTC,CSQRTGEETQYF,TRBJ2-5,TRBD1,-,TRBV29-1
TGTGCCAGCAGCTTCGGGGATGGGACCCAGTACTTC,CASSFGDGTQYF,TRBJ2-5,-,-,TRBV7-8
TGTGCCTGGAGTGTACTGCGGGCAGATACGCAGTATTTT,CAWSVLRADTQYF,TRBJ2-3,-,-,TRBV30
TGTGCCAGCAGACGGGATGCCTCTACCTACGAGCAGTACTTC,CASRRDASTYEQYF,TRBJ2-7,-,-,TRBV6-5
TGTGCCAGCAGACGACAGGGCTCGGAAAAACTGTTTTTT,CASRRQGSEKLFF,TRBJ1-4,TRBD1,-,TRBV6-5
TGTGCCAGCAGCCGACAGGTTCTGTTTGGCGAAAAACTGTTTTTT,CASSRQVLFGEKLFF,TRBJ1-4,-,-,TRBV28
TGTGCCAGCTCTAAAGGGGACAGGGCGGAGACCCAGTACTTC,CASSKGDRAETQYF,TRBJ2-5,TRBD1,-,TRBV18
TGTGCCAGCACCCCGGGGGGGGCAGAGGGAGGAAACACCATATATTTT,CASTPGGAEGGNTIYF,TRBJ1-3,-,-,TRBV28
TGCAGCGTTGTCCAAGCGGGCACAGATACGCAGTATTTT,CSVVQAGTDTQYF,TRBJ2-3,-,-,TRBV29-1
TGTGCCAGTTGGGACAGGGGGCAGGGATATGGCTACACCTTC,CASWDRGQGYGYTF,TRBJ1-2,TRBD1,-,TRBV19
TGTGCCAGCAGCGTAGGCGGGAACACCGGGGAGCTGTTTTTT,CASSVGGNTGELFF,TRBJ2-2,-,-,TRBV9
TGTGCCTTAGCGGGGTCCACAGATACGCAGTATTTT,CALAGSTDTQYF,TRBJ2-3,TRBD2,-,TRBV30
TGTGCCAGCAGTTACGAGGGCTCTGAAAAACTGTTTTTT,CASSYEGSEKLFF,TRBJ1-4,-,-,TRBV6-5
TGTGCCAGCAGCCCCCCGGGACAGGGGGCGGGGGAGCAGTACTTC,CASSPPGQGAGEQYF,TRBJ2-7,TRBD1,-,TRBV5-6
TGTGCCAGTAGCTCCTTGCCCAGCGGGAGCTCCTACAATGAGCAGTTCTTC,CASSSLPSGSSYNEQFF,TRBJ2-1,TRBD2,-,TRBV19
TGTGCCAGCAGTTACCGGGACAGGGTAAGGGCTTTCTTT,CASSYRDRVRAFF,TRBJ1-1,TRBD1,-,TRBV6-5
TGCGCCAGCAGCCAAGATCATTGGTCACTCTCTGGAAACACCATATATTTT,CASSQDHWSLSGNTIYF,TRBJ1-3,-,few,TRBV4-3
TGTGCCAGCAGCTGGGACAGCTCCTACGAGCAGTACTTC,CASSWDSSYEQYF,TRBJ2-7,TRBD1,-,TRBV7-8
TGTGCCAGCAGGCCGGGGGGGGGAAACAATGAGCAGTTCTTC,CASRPGGGNNEQFF,TRBJ2-1,TRBD2,once,TRBV6-5
TGTGCCAGCCCCAGGGGAGACACCTTC,CASPRGDTF,TRBJ1-2,-,-,TRBV28
TGTGCCATTGGGACTGGAATGAGCTACGAGCAGTACTTC,CAIGTGMSYEQYF,TRBJ2-7,-,-,TRBV10-3
TGTGCCAGCAAAATTGACCGGGACAGGGGGCTTGAAGAAAAACTGTTTTTT,CASKIDRDRGLEEKLFF,TRBJ1-4,TRBD1,-,TRBV27
TGTGCCAGCAGTTCTCCGTCAGGGGTTAGCGGGAGTGGTTACGAGCAGTACTTC,CASSSPSGVSGSGYEQYF,TRBJ2-7,TRBD2,-,TRBV27
TGTGCCAGCAGCTTAGTCGCGGTTAGCACAGATACGCAGTATTTT,CASSLVAVSTDTQYF,TRBJ2-3,-,-,TRBV11-1
TGTGCCAGCAGCCCGAGGAGATCTGGTGGCTACACCTTC,CASSPRRSGGYTF,TRBJ1-2,-,-,TRBV6-5
TGTGCCAGCAGCACCGCGACAGTCCTCCAAGAGACCCAGTACTTC,CASSTATVLQETQYF,TRBJ2-5,-,-,TRBV5-6
TGTGCCAGCAGTGAATTTGCGGCAGATACGCAGTATTTT,CASSEFAADTQYF,TRBJ2-3,-,-,TRBV25-1
TGCAGCGCTACCGCCGACAGCGAGACCTACGAGCAGTACTTC,CSATADSETYEQYF,TRBJ2-7,-,-,TRBV29-1
TGTGCCAGCAGTGATTTGCGGAATGAAAAACTGTTTTTT,CASSDLRNEKLFF,TRBJ1-4,-,-,TRBV6-1
TGCGCCAGCAGCTTGGGGTCGGGTGAAAAACTGTTTTTT,CASSLGSGEKLFF,TRBJ1-4,-,-,TRBV5-1
TGTGCCAGCAGGGGGGGACTAAAAGAGACCCAGTACTTC,CASRGGLKETQYF,TRBJ2-5,TRBD2,-,TRBV6-1
TGTGCCAGCAGCTTGCTCAAGGCAGGGGGCAATCAGCCCCAGCATTTT,CASSLLKAGGNQPQHF,TRBJ1-5,-,-,TRBV7-9
TGTGCCAGCAGCCGGTGGCCTAGCACCGGGGGGGCTGTTACGCAGTATTTT,CASSRWPSTGGAVTQYF,TRBJ2-3,TRBD2,-,TRBV7-3
TGTGCCAGCAGTCTTGGGACTAGCGGAAACGGCCAAGAGACCCAGTACTTC,CASSLGTSGNGQETQYF,TRBJ2-5,TRBD2,-,TRBV2
TGTGCCAGCAGCCTAACACCGGGACAGGGGAACAATGAGCAGTTCTTC,CASSLTPGQGNNEQFF,TRBJ2-1,TRBD1,few,TRBV2
TGTGCCAGCAGCCGGACAGGGCTCACTGAAGCTTTCTTT,CASSRTGLTEAFF,TRBJ1-1,TRBD1,-,TRBV7-9
TGTGCCAGCAGCTTGTCCACGGGTGCTGGAAACACCATATATTTT,CASSLSTGAGNTIYF,TRBJ1-3,-,-,TRBV7-9
TGCGCCAGCACCGGGGGAGGGAACACTGAAGCTTTCTTT,CASTGGGNTEAFF,TRBJ1-1,-,-,TRBV5-1
TGTGCCATCAGTGAGTTACGACAGCTATATGGCTACACCTTC,CAISELRQLYGYTF,TRBJ1-2,-,-,TRBV10-3
TGTGCCAGTAGTGTAGCGGGAAGCTCCTACAATGAGCAGTTCTTC,CASSVAGSSYNEQFF,TRBJ2-1,TRBD2,-,TRBV19
TGTGCCAGCAGTTACTCTAGCGGGAGCTACGAGCAGTACTTC,CASSYSSGSYEQYF,TRBJ2-7,TRBD2,few,TRBV6-5